This T cell receptor (beta chain) derives from a study of blood T cell repertoires in COVID-19. Study-level information: There were acute and convalescent COVID-19 samples, and they came from the United States, Italy and Spain. T cells, B-cell-depleted T cells, or PBMCs provided the cDNA or gDNA that served as material.

Trimming cost V 6 bases and J 6 bases, with 14 bases left between them. This CDR3 comprises 13 residues. CDR1 and CDR2 (germline): ENHRY, SYGVKD. Original processing methods: The authors estimated nucleated cell counts from reference gene primer amplification. TCRdb's copy holds only in-frame clones and misses some; the assay was immunoSEQ multiplex PCR. The V and J calls and clone size are taken from that table; D and trimming were inferred from the DNA. Of approximately 500,000 clones in the sample, 70% to 90% were seen once. Sample: peripheral blood. This chain uses TRBV10-3 with TRBJ1-2; D might be TRBD1 (6 bases). The receptor was derived from a woman aged 50 to 60 with COVID-19, enrolled during active disease. The chain's CDR3 is CAISREGENGYTF. The CDR3 region has the DNA TGTGCCATCAGCCGGGAGGGGGAGAATGGCTACACCTTC.